The 4 T cell receptor beta chains below were found in one sample sequenced in a study of blood T cell repertoires in COVID-19. The repertoire was sequenced with immunoSEQ multiplex PCR; TCRdb's copy has only in-frame clones and lacks some. The table records roughly 43,000 clones, approximately 83% of them present only once. The sequencing sample was made of peripheral blood. All receptors come from a human donor in a cohort sampled during active COVID-19. The donor label of this sample is uncertain.

The chain employs TRBV28 and TRBJ1-1; maybe TRBD1 (6 bases). Germline loops: CDR1 MDHEN, CDR2 SYDVKM. V was shortened by 2 bases and J by 5 bases, with 12 bases between the two germline ends. The CDR3 contains 14 residues. Here the CDR3 DNA reads TGTGCCAGCAGTTTACTACAGGGTACGACTGAAGCTTTCTTT. Amino acids: CASSLLQGTTEAFF. The full variable domain, rest sourced from reference TRBV28 and TRBJ1-1, is DVKVTQSSRYLVKRTGEKVFLECVQDMDHENMFWYRQDPGLGLRLIYFSYDVKMKEKGDIPEGYSVSREKKERFSLILESASTNQTSMYLCASSLLQGTTEAFFGQGTRLTVV.

The rearrangement uses TRBV2 and TRBJ1-2; D is perhaps TRBD1 (5 bases). Trimming stripped 4 bases from V and 2 bases from J, with 8 bases between. The CDR3 is 13 amino acids. Per the germline V gene, CDR1 is SNHLY and CDR2 is FYNNEI. CDR3 sequence: CASSATENYGYTF. The DNA for the CDR3 is TGTGCCAGCAGTGCGACAGAGAACTATGGCTACACCTTC. Based on the CDR3 plus reference TRBV2 and TRBJ1-2, the full variable domain is EPEVTQTPSHQVTQMGQEVILRCVPISNHLYFYWYRQILGQKVEFLVSFYNNEISEKSEIFDDQFSVERPDGSNFTLKIRSTKLEDSAMYFCASSATENYGYTFGSGTRLTVV.

The chain combines TRBV10-3 with TRBJ2-1, with TRBD2 matching over 7 bases. Germline V gives CDR1 ENHRY, CDR2 SYGVKD. The CDR3 runs to 19 residues. The V gene end was trimmed by 0 bases and the J gene end by 1 base; junction bases not matched to a gene: 12. DNA of the CDR3: TGTGCCATCAGTGAGTCGGGGCTAGCGGCTAGCTTTTCCTACAATGAGCAGTTCTTC. Its translation: CAISESGLAASFSYNEQFF.

This clone appeared a single time. The chain has TRBV3-1 (or the pseudogene TRBV3-2) and TRBJ2-2, with 7 bases fitting TRBD2. Germline-derived CDR1 and CDR2 are LGHDT and YNNKEL (reference sequence). The CDR3 consists of 14 residues. V shed 8 bases, J shed 3 bases, and the junction held 6 bases outside the gene matches. The CDR3 loop is CASRLAGDTGELFF. The DNA of the CDR3 is TGTGCCAGCCGACTAGCAGGCGACACCGGGGAGCTGTTTTTT.